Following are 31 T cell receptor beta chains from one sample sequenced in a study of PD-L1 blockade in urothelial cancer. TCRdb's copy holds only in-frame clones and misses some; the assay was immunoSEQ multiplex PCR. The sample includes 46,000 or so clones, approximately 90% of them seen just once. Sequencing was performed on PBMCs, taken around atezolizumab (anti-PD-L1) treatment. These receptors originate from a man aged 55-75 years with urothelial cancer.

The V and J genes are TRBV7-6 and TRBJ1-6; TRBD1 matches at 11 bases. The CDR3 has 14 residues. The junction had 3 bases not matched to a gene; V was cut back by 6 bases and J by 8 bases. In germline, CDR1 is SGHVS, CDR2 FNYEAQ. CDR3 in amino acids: CASRRTGGDSPLHF. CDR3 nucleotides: TGTGCCAGCAGGAGGACAGGGGGCGATTCACCCCTCCACTTT.

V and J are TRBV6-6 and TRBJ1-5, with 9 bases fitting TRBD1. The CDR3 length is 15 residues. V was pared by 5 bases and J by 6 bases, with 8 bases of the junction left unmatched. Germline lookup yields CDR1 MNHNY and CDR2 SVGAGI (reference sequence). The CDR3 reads CASSRDREGRQPQHF. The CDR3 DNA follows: TGTGCCAGCAGTAGGGACAGGGAGGGTCGTCAGCCCCAGCATTTT.

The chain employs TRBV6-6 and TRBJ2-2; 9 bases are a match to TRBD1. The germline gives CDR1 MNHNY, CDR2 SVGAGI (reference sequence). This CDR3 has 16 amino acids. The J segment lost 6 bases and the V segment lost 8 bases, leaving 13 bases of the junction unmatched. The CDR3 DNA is TGTGCCAGCGGGGGGGCACAGGGGGCCGGTTCCGGGGAGCTGTTTTTT. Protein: CASGGAQGAGSGELFF.

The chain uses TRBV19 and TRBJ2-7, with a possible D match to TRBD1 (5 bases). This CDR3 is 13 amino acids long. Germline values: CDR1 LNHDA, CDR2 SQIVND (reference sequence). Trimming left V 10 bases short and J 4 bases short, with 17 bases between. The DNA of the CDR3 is TGTGCCACCAAAGGGGTAGTCGCGTACGAGCAGTACTTC. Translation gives CATKGVVAYEQYF.

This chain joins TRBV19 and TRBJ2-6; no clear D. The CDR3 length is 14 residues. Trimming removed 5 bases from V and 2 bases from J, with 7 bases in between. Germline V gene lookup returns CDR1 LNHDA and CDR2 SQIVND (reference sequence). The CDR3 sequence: CASSGQAGANVLTF. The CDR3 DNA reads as TGTGCCAGTAGTGGGCAGGCTGGGGCCAACGTCCTGACTTTC.

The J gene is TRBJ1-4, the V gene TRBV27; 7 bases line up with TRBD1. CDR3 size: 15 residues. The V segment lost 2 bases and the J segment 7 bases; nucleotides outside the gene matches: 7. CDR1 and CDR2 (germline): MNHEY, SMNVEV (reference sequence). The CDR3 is CASSLVQGGREKLFF. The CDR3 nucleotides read TGTGCCAGCAGTTTAGTCCAGGGGGGACGTGAAAAACTGTTTTTT.

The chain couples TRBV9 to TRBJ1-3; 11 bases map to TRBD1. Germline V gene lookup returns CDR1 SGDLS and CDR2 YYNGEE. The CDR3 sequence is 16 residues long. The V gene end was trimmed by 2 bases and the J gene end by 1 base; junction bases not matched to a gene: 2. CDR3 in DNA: TGTGCCAGCAGCGTTGGGGACAGGGGGTCTGGAAACACCATATATTTT. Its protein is CASSVGDRGSGNTIYF.

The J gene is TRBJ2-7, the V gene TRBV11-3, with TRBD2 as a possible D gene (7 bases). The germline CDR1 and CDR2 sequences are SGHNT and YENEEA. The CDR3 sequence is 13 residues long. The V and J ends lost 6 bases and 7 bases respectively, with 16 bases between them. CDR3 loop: CASRGGPGWEQYF. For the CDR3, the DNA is TGTGCCAGCAGGGGGGGGCCCGGTTGGGAGCAGTACTTC.

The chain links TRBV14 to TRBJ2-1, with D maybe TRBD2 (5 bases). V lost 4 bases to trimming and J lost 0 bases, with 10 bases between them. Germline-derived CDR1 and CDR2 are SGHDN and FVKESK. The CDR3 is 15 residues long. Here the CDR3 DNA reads TGTGCCAGCAGCCTTGGACTTACCTCCTACAATGAGCAGTTCTTC. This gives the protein CASSLGLTSYNEQFF.

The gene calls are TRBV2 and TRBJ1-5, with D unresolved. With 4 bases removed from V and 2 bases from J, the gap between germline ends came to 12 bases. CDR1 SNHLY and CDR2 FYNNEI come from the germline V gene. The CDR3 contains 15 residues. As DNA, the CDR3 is TGTGCCAGCAGTGTGGAGGGTATGCGCAATCAGCCCCAGCATTTT. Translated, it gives CASSVEGMRNQPQHF.

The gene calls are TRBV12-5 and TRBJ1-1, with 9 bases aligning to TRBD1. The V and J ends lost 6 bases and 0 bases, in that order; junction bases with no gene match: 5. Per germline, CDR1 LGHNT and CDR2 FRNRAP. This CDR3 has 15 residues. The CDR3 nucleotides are TGTGCTAGTGGACGACAGGGGGGCCTGAACACTGAAGCTTTCTTT. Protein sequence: CASGRQGGLNTEAFF.

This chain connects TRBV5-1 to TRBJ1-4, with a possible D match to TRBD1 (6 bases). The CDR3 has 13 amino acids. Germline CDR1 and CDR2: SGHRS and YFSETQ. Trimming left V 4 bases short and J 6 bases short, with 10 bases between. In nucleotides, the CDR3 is TGCGCCAGCAGCACCAGGGGCGATGAAAAACTGTTTTTT. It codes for CASSTRGDEKLFF.

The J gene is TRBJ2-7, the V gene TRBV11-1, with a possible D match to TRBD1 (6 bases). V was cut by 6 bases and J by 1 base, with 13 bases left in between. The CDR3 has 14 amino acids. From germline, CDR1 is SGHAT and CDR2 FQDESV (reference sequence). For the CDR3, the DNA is TGTGCCAGCAGTTCTGAGACAGGATCCTACGAGCAGTACTTC. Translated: CASSSETGSYEQYF.

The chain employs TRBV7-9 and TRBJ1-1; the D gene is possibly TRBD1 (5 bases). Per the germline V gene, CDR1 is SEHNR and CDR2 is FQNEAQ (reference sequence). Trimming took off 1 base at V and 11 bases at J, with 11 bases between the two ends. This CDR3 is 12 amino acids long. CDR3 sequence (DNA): TGTGCCAGCAGCTTAGAGGGGAGGACGGCTTTCTTT. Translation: CASSLEGRTAFF. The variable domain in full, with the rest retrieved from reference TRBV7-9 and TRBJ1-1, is DTGVSQNPRHKITKRGQNVTFRCDPISEHNRLYWYRQTLGQGPEFLTYFQNEAQLEKSRLLSDRFSAERPKGSFSTLEIQRTEQGDSAMYLCASSLEGRTAFFGQGTRLTVV.

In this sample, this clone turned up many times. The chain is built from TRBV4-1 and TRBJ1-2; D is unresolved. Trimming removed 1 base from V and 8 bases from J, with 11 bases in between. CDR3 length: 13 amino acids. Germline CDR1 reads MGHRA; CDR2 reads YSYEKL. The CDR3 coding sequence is TGCGCCAGCAGCCAAGGAGGGAATCTGGGCTACACCTTC. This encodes CASSQGGNLGYTF.

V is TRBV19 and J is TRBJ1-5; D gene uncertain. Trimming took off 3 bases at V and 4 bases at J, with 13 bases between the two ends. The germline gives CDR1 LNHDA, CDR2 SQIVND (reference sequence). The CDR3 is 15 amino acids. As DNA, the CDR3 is TGTGCCAGTAGTATGTCGTCGCCCGGGAATCAGCCCCAGCATTTT. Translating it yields CASSMSSPGNQPQHF.

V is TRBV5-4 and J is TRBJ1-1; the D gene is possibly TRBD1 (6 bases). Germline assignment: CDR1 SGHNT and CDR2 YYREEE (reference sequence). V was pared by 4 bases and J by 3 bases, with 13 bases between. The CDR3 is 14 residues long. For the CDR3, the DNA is TGTGCCAGCAGCCTGGCAGGGGTGGACACTGAAGCTTTCTTT. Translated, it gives CASSLAGVDTEAFF.

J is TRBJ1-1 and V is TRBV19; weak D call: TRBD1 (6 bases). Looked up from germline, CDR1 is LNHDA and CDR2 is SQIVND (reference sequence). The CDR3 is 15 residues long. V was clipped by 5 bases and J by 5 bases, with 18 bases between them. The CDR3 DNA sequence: TGTGCCAGTAGTTCCCCGGGTAGGGGGTTGACTGAAGCTTTCTTT. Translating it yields CASSSPGRGLTEAFF.

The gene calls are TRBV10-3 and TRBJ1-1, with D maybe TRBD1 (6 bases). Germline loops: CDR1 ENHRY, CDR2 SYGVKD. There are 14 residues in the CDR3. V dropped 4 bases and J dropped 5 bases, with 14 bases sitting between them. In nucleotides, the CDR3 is TGTGCCATCAGTGCGCAACAGGGACGGACTGAAGCTTTCTTT. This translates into CAISAQQGRTEAFF.

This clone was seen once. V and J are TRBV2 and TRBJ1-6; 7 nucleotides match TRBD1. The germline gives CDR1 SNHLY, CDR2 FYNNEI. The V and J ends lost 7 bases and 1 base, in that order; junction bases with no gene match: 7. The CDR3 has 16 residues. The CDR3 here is CASTQDRPSYNSPLHF. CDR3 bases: TGTGCCAGCACCCAGGACAGGCCTTCCTATAATTCACCCCTCCACTTT.

CDR3 nucleotides: TGTGCCAGCAGTGTGTCAGTTTCACCCCTCCACTTT. Its translation: CASSVSVSPLHF. The rearrangement joins TRBV25-1 to TRBJ1-6, with no clear D. Germline CDR1 MGHDK, CDR2 SYGVNS. The ends were cut back, 4 bases at V and 9 bases at J, with 7 bases in the middle. The CDR3 runs 12 residues.

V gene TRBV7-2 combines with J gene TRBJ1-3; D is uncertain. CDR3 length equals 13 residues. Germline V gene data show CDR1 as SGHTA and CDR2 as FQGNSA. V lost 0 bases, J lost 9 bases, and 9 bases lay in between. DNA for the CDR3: TGTGCCAGCAGCTTAGCGCACCAAGCCACCATATATTTT. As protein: CASSLAHQATIYF.

CDR3 in amino acids: CASSPRLASGGAGDTQYF. Here the CDR3 DNA reads TGTGCCAGCAGCCCCCGACTGGCTAGCGGGGGGGCAGGAGATACGCAGTATTTT. This chain connects TRBV7-2 to TRBJ2-3; TRBD2 matches at 12 bases. This CDR3 is built from 18 residues. Germline CDR1 SGHTA, CDR2 FQGNSA. V lost 5 bases and J lost 5; bases outside the gene matches: 14.

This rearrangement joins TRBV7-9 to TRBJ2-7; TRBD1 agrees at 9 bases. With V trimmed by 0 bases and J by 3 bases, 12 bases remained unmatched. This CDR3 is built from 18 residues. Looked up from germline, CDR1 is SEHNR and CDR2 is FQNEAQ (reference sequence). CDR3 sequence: CASSLARFGQGSGYEQYF. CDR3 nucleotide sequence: TGTGCCAGCAGCTTAGCGAGATTCGGACAGGGGAGTGGCTACGAGCAGTACTTC.

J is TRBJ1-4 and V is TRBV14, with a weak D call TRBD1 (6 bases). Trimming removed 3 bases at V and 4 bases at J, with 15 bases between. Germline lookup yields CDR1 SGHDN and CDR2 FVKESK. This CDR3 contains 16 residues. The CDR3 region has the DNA TGTGCCAGCAGCCACCTCCGGGACATCGGTAATGAAAAACTGTTTTTT. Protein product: CASSHLRDIGNEKLFF.

The CDR3 coding sequence is TGCGCCAGCAGCTTGGAACCCCTAAGCTCCTACGAGCAGTACTTC. This gives the protein CASSLEPLSSYEQYF. V usage is TRBV5-1 and J usage is TRBJ2-7; D unclear. The length of the CDR3 is 15 residues. V was pared by 0 bases and J by 0 bases, with 10 bases between. The germline V gene has CDR1 SGHRS and CDR2 YFSETQ.

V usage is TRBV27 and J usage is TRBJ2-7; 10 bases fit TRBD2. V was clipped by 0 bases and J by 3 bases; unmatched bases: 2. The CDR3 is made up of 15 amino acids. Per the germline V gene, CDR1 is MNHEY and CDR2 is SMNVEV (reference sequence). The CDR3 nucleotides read TGTGCCAGCAGTTTATCGGCTAGCGGGAGCTACGAGCAGTACTTC. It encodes CASSLSASGSYEQYF.

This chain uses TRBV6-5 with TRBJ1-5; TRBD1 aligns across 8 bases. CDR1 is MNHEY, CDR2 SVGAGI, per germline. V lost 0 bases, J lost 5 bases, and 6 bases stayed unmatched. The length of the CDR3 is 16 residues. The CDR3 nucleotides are TGTGCCAGCAGTTACTCGCACAGGGGGATTCATCAGCCCCAGCATTTT. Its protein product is CASSYSHRGIHQPQHF.

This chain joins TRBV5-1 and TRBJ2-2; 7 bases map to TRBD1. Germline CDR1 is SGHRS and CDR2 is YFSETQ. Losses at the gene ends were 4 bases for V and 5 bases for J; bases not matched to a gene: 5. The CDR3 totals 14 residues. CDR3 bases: TGCGCCAGCAGCCGGGACAGCTATACCGGGGAGCTGTTTTTT. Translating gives CASSRDSYTGELFF.

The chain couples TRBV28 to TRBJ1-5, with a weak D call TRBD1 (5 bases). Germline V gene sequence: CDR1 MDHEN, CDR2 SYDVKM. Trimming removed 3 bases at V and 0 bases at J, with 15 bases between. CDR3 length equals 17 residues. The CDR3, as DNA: TGTGCCAGCAGTTTTCAAAGGGGCTCCTATAGCAATCAGCCCCAGCATTTT. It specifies CASSFQRGSYSNQPQHF.

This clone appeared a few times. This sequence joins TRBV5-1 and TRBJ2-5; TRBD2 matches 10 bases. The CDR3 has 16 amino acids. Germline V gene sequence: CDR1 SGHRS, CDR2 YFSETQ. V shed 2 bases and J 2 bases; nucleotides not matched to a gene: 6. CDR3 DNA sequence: TGCGCCAGCAGCTTTATTAGCGGGGGGTATCAAGAGACCCAGTACTTC. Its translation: CASSFISGGYQETQYF.